Below are 5 T cell receptor beta chains sequenced from a single sample in a study of T cells in tuberculosis (dated by TCRdb to 2017 to 2018). Library creation used the immunoSEQ multiplex PCR assay. TCRdb holds this immuneACCESS table with in-frame rearrangements only. Some clones are missing; in checked studies, unresolved V genes explain under half, and the rest has no known cause. In this sample the table shows about 34,000 clones, approximately 93% of which occur a single time. Approximately 10% of the sample goes to the ten largest clones. What the time point label conveys for this sample: new active TB diagnosis, blood taken before or within 7 days of starting treatment. The sequencing here drew on PBMCs, taken at tuberculosis diagnosis. Receptor source: an adult with tuberculosis.

The chain has TRBV6-5 and TRBJ2-2, with 10 bases that match TRBD1. Germline CDR1 MNHEY, CDR2 SVGAGI. The CDR3 runs 14 residues. V lost 6 bases to trimming and J lost 5 bases; unmatched junction nucleotides: 3. The CDR3 protein is CASRDRGLTGELFF. The CDR3 bases are TGTGCCAGCAGAGACAGGGGGCTTACCGGGGAGCTGTTTTTT.

This chain uses TRBV11-2 with TRBJ1-2, with 8 bases fitting TRBD1. V was pared by 5 bases and J by 7 bases, with 12 bases of the junction left unmatched. The CDR3 length is 15 residues. Germline V gives CDR1 SGHAT, CDR2 FQNNGV. CDR3 coding DNA: TGTGCCAGCAGCGTGAGCACAGGGGGTCGGGGTGGCTACACCTTC. It specifies CASSVSTGGRGGYTF.

V usage is TRBV5-1 and J usage is TRBJ1-1, with D perhaps matching TRBD1 (5 bases). The V gene lost 0 bases and the J gene lost 7 bases, with 13 bases spanning the gap. CDR1 and CDR2 (germline): SGHRS, YFSETQ. The CDR3 runs 14 residues. CDR3 sequence (DNA): TGCGCCAGCAGCTTGGTGCCCGGGGGACTTGAAGCTTTCTTT. As protein: CASSLVPGGLEAFF.

This clone was seen just once. The rearrangement joins TRBV2 to TRBJ1-5; TRBD1 matches at 7 bases. Trimming cost V 6 bases and J 4 bases; bases outside gene matches: 9. Germline V gene data show CDR1 as SNHLY and CDR2 as FYNNEI. The length of the CDR3 is 15 residues. CDR3 DNA sequence: TGTGCCAGCAGCGAGTGGGACAGTCGGAATCAGCCCCAGCATTTT. It encodes CASSEWDSRNQPQHF.

The rearrangement links TRBV5-6 to TRBJ1-4, with D hard to call. The V gene's germline CDR1 is SGHDT and CDR2 YYEEEE. The CDR3 spans 17 residues. V lost 4 bases and J lost 0, with 16 bases in between. The CDR3 coding sequence is TGTGCCAGCAGCAGAACCGGGTCAGCAACAACTAATGAAAAACTGTTTTTT. Residues: CASSRTGSATTNEKLFF.